The entry below gives a single T cell receptor beta chain sequence along with its context. Its antigen is currently unknown. This sample is drawn from a study of memory CD4+ T cells and cytomegalovirus serostatus. Study at large: Healthy Belgian adult donors included roughly ten CMV-positive and about two dozen CMV-negative people.

The CDR3 is 13 amino acids. From germline, CDR1 is ENHRY and CDR2 SYGVKD. Trimming took 6 bases from V and 3 from J, leaving 11 bases between them. This table comes from immunoSEQ multiplex PCR, and its TCRdb copy is limited to in-frame clones, with some not included. The sample comprises fewer than 90,000 clones, about 78% of which are singletons, and about 2.5% rests with the top ten. Single viable CD3+CD4+CD8-CD45RO+ cells were sorted as the memory CD4+ T cells. Study-level findings and limits: CMV serostatus prediction reached median AUC roughly 0.95, or 0.91 with US-trained model. About 40% of the roughly 160 known CMV-associated TCRbeta sequences appeared in CD4+ memory.

This clonotype was sampled from an adult in good health and CMV-seropositive. The source material was memory CD4+ T cells from blood. The rearrangement uses TRBV10-3 and TRBJ1-1; D call uncertain. In DNA, the CDR3 is TGTGCCATCAGGCCCCAGTGGGACACTGAAGCTTTCTTT. As protein: CAIRPQWDTEAFF.